These T cell receptor beta chains were read from a single sample in a study of shared clonotypes between healthy human individuals. The table came from immunoSEQ multiplex PCR; TCRdb's copy has only in-frame clones and leaves some out. The table records about 2.2 million clones, 93% of them present only once. What was sequenced was naive CD8+ T cells from PBMCs. The receptors shown here come from a man between 18 and 35 years old in good health. Some clones in this sample may be carry-over from other donors' samples. Each CDR3 is given with its conserved first and last residue. Fields, in order: V gene, J gene, CDR3 protein.

>TRBV28|TRBJ1-5
CASSFPAVYSNQPQHF
>TRBV18|TRBJ2-4
CASSSPLAGAKNIQYF
>TRBV11-2|TRBJ2-2
CASSYGLAGTGELFF
>TRBV19|TRBJ1-4
CASTFLRDGGPSNEKLFF
>TRBV19|TRBJ2-1
CASSIERGTSGANSQFF
>TRBV19|TRBJ2-7
CASSSDPKDEQYF
>TRBV4-1|TRBJ2-7
CASSHHGLALEQYF
>TRBV7-6|TRBJ2-3
CASSSPSGIVSEEADTQYF
>TRBV28|TRBJ2-3
CASSRLTLASGYSTDTQYF
>TRBV2|TRBJ1-4
CASSVGSGRREKLFF
>TRBV6-6|TRBJ2-3
CASSYWHFSTDTQYF
>TRBV6-6|TRBJ1-3
CASIMDRSYSGNTIYF
>TRBV25-1|TRBJ1-6
CASSVRQGYSPLHF
>TRBV5-1|TRBJ2-7
CASSLAGGTEQYF
>TRBV7-2|TRBJ1-4
CASSSRTGGDSEKLFF
>TRBV4-3|TRBJ2-1
CASSQDPGVDDEQFF
>TRBV25-1|TRBJ1-1
CASSEYSYREGTEAFF
>TRBV27|TRBJ2-5
CASHTTGTGSPQETQYF
>TRBV9|TRBJ2-5
CASSGTGGRTQYF
>TRBV27|TRBJ2-1
CASSLLPSRGTYNEQFF
>TRBV7-9|TRBJ2-3
CASSFGAEGPPDTQYF
>TRBV29-1|TRBJ2-5
CSVEAETGHQYF
>TRBV7-9|TRBJ2-2
CASSLSGRGTGELFF
>TRBV19|TRBJ1-5
CASSIKGQGNQPQHF
>TRBV5-5|TRBJ2-3
CASSRAAGSDTQYF
>TRBV7-9|TRBJ2-5
CASSLEYEETQYF
>TRBV19|TRBJ2-7
CASRAGGGEQYF
>TRBV27|TRBJ2-2
CASNQREGVNGELFF
>TRBV5-1|TRBJ2-7
CASSWGDRITSYEQYF